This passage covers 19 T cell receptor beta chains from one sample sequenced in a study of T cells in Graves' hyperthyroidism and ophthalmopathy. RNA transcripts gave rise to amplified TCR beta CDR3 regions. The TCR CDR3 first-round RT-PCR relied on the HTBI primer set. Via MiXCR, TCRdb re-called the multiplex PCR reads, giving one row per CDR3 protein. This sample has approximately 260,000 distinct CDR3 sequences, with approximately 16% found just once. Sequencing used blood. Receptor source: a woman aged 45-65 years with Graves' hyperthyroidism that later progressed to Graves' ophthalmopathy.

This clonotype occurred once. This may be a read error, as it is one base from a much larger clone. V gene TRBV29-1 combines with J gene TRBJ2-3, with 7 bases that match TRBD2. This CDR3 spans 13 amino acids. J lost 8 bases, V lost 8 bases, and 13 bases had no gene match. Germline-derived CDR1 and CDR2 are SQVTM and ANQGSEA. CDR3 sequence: CSRISGSGGTQYF. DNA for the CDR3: TGCAGCAGAATTAGCGGGTCGGGGGGTACGCAGTATTTT.

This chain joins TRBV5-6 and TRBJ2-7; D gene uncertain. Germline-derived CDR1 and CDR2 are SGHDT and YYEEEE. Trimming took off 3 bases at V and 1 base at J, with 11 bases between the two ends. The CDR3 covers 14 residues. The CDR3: CASSSYTDSYEQYF. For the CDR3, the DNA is TGTGCCAGCAGCTCTTACACAGATTCCTACGAGCAGTACTTC.

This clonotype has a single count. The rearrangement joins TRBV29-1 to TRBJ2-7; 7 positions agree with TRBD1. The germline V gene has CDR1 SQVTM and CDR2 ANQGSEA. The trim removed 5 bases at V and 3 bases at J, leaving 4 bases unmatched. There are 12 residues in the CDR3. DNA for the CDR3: TGCAGCGTTTGCGACAGGGTCTACGAGCAGTACTTC. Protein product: CSVCDRVYEQYF.

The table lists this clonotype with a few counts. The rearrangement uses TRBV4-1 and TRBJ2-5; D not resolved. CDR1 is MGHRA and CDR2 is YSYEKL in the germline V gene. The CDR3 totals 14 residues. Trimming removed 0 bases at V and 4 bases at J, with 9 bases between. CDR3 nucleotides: TGCGCCAGCAGCCAAGATCCAACCGGAGAGACCCAGTACTTC. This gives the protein CASSQDPTGETQYF.

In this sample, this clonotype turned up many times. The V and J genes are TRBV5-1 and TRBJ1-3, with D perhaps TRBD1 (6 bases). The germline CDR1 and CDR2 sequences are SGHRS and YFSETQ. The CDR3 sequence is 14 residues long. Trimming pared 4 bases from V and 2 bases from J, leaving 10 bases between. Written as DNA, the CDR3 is TGCGCCAGCAGCCATGGACAGACTGGAAACACCATATATTTT. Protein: CASSHGQTGNTIYF.

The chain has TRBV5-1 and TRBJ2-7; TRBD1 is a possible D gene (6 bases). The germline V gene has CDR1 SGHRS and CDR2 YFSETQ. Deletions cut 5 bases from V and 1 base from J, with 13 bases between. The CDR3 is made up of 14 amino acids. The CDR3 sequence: CASSLDSFSYEQYF. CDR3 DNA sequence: TGCGCCAGCAGTCTGGACAGTTTTTCCTACGAGCAGTACTTC. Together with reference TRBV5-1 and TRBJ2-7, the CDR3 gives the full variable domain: KAGVTQTPRYLIKTRGQQVTLSCSPISGHRSVSWYQQTPGQGLQFLFEYFSETQRNKGNFPGRFSGRQFSNSRSEMNVSTLELGDSALYLCASSLDSFSYEQYFGPGTRLTVT.

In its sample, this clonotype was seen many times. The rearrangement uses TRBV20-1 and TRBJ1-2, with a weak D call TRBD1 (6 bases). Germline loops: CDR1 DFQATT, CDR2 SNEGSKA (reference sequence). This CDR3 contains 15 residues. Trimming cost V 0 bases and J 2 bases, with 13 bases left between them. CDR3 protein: CSARDSPGANYGYTF. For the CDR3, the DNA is TGCAGTGCTAGAGATTCCCCAGGGGCGAACTATGGCTACACCTTC.

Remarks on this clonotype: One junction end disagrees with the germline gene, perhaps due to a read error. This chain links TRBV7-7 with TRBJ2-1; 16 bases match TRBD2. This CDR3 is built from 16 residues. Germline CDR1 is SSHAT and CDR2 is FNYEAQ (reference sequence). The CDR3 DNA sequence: TGTGCTAGCAGCCCCACCGGGACTAGCGGGAGGGGTGAGCAGTTCTTC. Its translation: CASSPTGTSGRGEQFF.

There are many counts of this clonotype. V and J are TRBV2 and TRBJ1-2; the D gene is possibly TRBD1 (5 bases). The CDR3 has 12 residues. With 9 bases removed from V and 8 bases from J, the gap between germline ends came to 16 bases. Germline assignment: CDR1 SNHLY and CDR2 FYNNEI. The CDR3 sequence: CASLKGRYGYTF. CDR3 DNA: TGTGCCAGTCTCAAGGGGAGGTACGGCTACACCTTC.

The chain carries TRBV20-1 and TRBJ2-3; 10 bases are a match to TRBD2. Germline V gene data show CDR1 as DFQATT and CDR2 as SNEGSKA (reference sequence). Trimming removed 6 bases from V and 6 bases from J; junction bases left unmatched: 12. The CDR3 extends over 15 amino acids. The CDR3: CSATSGLAVDDTQYF. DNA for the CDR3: TGCAGTGCAACCTCAGGACTAGCGGTAGACGATACGCAGTATTTT.

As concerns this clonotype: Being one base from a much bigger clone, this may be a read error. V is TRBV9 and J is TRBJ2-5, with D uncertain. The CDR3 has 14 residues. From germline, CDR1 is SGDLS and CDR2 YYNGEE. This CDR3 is CASSVGPVEEAQYF. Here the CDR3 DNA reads TGTGCCAGCAGCGTAGGGCCAGTTGAAGAGGCCCAGTACTTC.

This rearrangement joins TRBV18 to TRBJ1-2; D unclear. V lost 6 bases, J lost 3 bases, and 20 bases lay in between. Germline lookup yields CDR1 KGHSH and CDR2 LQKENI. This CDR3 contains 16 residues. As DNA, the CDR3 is TGTGCCAGCTCTCGGGAAACGAACAACCTCTACTATGGCTACACCTTC. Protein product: CASSRETNNLYYGYTF.

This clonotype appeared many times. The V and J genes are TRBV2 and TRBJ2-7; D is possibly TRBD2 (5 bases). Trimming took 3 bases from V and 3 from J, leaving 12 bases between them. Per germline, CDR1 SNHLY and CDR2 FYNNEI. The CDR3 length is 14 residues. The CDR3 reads CASSDEGLLYEQYF. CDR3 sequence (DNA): TGTGCCAGCAGTGATGAAGGACTCCTCTACGAGCAGTACTTC.

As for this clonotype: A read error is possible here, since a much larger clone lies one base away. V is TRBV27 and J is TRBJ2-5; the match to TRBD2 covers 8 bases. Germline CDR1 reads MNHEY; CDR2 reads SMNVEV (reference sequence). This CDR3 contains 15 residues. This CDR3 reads CASTPRGGNQETQCF. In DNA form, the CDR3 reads TGTGCCAGCACTCCTCGGGGGGGGAACCAAGAGACCCAGTGCTTC.

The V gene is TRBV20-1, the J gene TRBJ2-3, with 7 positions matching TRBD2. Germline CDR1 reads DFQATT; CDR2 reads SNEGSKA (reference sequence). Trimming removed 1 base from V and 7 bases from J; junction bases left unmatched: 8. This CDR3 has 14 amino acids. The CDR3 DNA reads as TGCAGTGCTAGAGGTCCCCCCGGGGGGAATACGCAGTATTTT. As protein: CSARGPPGGNTQYF.

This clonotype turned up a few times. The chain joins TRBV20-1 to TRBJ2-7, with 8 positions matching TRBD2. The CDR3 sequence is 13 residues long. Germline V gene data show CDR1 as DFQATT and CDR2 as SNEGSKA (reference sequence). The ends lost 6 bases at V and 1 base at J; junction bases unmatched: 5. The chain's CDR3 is CSAATSESYEQYF. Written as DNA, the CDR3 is TGCAGTGCCGCGACTAGCGAGTCCTACGAGCAGTACTTC.

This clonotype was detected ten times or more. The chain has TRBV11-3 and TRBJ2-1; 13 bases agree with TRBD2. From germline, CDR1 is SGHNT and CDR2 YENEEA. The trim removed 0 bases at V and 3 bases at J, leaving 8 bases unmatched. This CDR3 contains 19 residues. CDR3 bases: TGTGCCAGCAGCTTAGAGGGACTAGCGGGAAGGGCTGGCTACAATGAGCAGTTCTTC. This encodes CASSLEGLAGRAGYNEQFF.

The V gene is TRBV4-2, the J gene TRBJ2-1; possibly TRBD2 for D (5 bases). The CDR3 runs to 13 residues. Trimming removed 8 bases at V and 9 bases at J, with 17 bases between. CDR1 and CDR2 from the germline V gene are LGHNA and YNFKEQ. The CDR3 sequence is CASASGSRTEQFF. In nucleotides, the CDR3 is TGTGCCAGCGCCTCGGGGTCGAGGACTGAGCAGTTCTTC.

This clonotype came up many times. CDR3 nucleotides: TGCGCCAGCAGATGGACACCGCTTCTTGCCAAAAACATTCAGTACTTC. Translated, it gives CASRWTPLLAKNIQYF. This rearrangement joins TRBV5-1 to TRBJ2-4; D is possibly TRBD1 (5 bases). The germline CDR1 and CDR2 sequences are SGHRS and YFSETQ. V was clipped by 5 bases and J by 1 base, with 16 bases between them. The CDR3 length is 16 residues.